The 28 T cell receptor beta chains presented below share a single source sample, sequenced in a study of cytomegalovirus exposure and HLA in healthy donors. PCR involved 60 Vbeta and 13 Jbeta primers. Clones were read by immunoSEQ multiplex PCR, and TCRdb kept only the in-frame ones, dropping some. The sample includes about 160,000 clones, 80% to 90% of them seen just once. The sample was PBMCs. The origin of the receptors is a young man in good health and CMV-seropositive.

The genes are TRBV7-9 and TRBJ1-3; 7 bases line up with TRBD1. Trimming removed 8 bases from V and 0 bases from J; junction bases left unmatched: 7. Germline CDR1 is SEHNR and CDR2 is FQNEAQ (reference sequence). This CDR3 is 15 amino acids long. The CDR3 DNA reads as TGTGCCAGCTCAAAGACAGGGATCTCTGGAAACACCATATATTTT. It is translated as CASSKTGISGNTIYF.

V and J are TRBV2 and TRBJ1-4, with TRBD1 matching over 7 bases. The CDR3 totals 12 residues. Trimming cost V 11 bases and J 8 bases; bases outside gene matches: 8. Germline V gene lookup returns CDR1 SNHLY and CDR2 FYNNEI. CDR3 sequence (DNA): TGTGCCGGTAGACAGGGCGGGGAAAAACTGTTTTTT. Translating it yields CAGRQGGEKLFF.

This chain joins TRBV30 and TRBJ2-3; TRBD1 matches at 8 bases. Looked up from germline, CDR1 is GTSNPN and CDR2 is SVGIG (reference sequence). The CDR3 length is 13 residues. The CDR3 is CQSRDRSTDTQYF. The CDR3 bases are TGTCAATCCCGGGACAGGAGCACAGATACGCAGTATTTT.

The chain couples TRBV5-1 to TRBJ2-5; D is possibly TRBD1 (5 bases). The CDR3 is made up of 15 amino acids. Per the germline V gene, CDR1 is SGHRS and CDR2 is YFSETQ. V gave up 1 base and J gave up 3 bases, with 13 bases separating them. This CDR3 reads CASSLNQGSKETQYF. CDR3 in DNA: TGCGCCAGCAGCTTGAACCAGGGCAGTAAAGAGACCCAGTACTTC.

On this clone: The same CDR3 arises from other DNA sequences in this sample as well. This chain links TRBV5-1 with TRBJ2-3; 9 nucleotides agree with TRBD1. V lost 3 bases and J lost 2; bases outside the gene matches: 4. CDR1 SGHRS and CDR2 YFSETQ come from the germline V gene. The CDR3 consists of 15 residues. CDR3 sequence: CASSSGTGPTDTQYF. CDR3 in DNA: TGCGCCAGCAGCTCCGGGACAGGGCCCACAGATACGCAGTATTTT.

The chain joins TRBV2 to TRBJ2-1, with TRBD2 matching over 9 bases. This CDR3 contains 14 residues. Germline CDR1 and CDR2: SNHLY and FYNNEI. V trimming: 4 bases; J trimming: 3 bases; junction bases outside the gene matches: 1. The CDR3 loop reads CASSATSGYNEQFF. The CDR3 DNA follows: TGTGCCAGCAGTGCGACTAGCGGCTACAATGAGCAGTTCTTC.

This sequence joins TRBV19 and TRBJ2-7, with D perhaps matching TRBD1 (5 bases). In germline, CDR1 is LNHDA, CDR2 SQIVND (reference sequence). V shed 6 bases and J shed 7 bases, with 19 bases lying between them. The CDR3 sequence is 14 residues long. The CDR3 DNA reads TGTGCCAGTAGCTTGGATCCAGGGTCGAGGGAGCAGTACTTC. This encodes CASSLDPGSREQYF.

The rearrangement links TRBV30 to TRBJ2-2; 10 positions agree with TRBD2. V was clipped by 2 bases and J by 8 bases; unmatched bases: 20. Germline V gene lookup returns CDR1 GTSNPN and CDR2 SVGIG (reference sequence). The CDR3 loop spans 19 amino acids. CDR3 sequence reads: CAWSTAPGGSGGLTGELFF. In DNA form, the CDR3 reads TGTGCCTGGAGTACCGCCCCCGGCGGTAGCGGGGGGCTCACTGGGGAGCTGTTTTTT.

The chain couples TRBV6-1 to TRBJ1-2, with 10 bases identical to TRBD1. Germline CDR1 reads MNHNS; CDR2 reads SASEGT. The CDR3 is 15 amino acids. After removal of 3 bases from V and 8 bases from J, the junction contained 9 bases not matched to a gene. The CDR3 region is CASSDETGGAFGYTF. In nucleotides, the CDR3 is TGTGCCAGCAGTGACGAGACAGGGGGCGCGTTCGGCTACACCTTC.

This clone was picked up one time. The rearrangement joins TRBV27 to TRBJ2-1; D unresolved. The CDR3 contains 11 residues. Germline V gene data show CDR1 as MNHEY and CDR2 as SMNVEV (reference sequence). Trimming left V 8 bases short and J 7 bases short, with 9 bases between. CDR3 bases: TGTGCCAGCTGGAGAAGTAATGAGCAGTTCTTC. This gives the protein CASWRSNEQFF.

The rearrangement uses TRBV27 and TRBJ2-1, with D unresolved. The CDR3 covers 13 residues. Germline CDR1 reads MNHEY; CDR2 reads SMNVEV (reference sequence). Trimming cost V 4 bases and J 2 bases, with 6 bases left between them. CDR3 sequence: CASSWAAYNEQFF. For the CDR3, the DNA is TGTGCCAGCAGTTGGGCAGCCTACAATGAGCAGTTCTTC.

This clone was seen only once. The gene calls are TRBV6-5 and TRBJ2-2; 8 nucleotides line up with TRBD1. The CDR3 has 13 amino acids. After removal of 6 bases from V and 6 bases from J, the junction contained 3 bases not matched to a gene. The germline CDR1 and CDR2 sequences are MNHEY and SVGAGI. CDR3 bases: TGTGCCAGCAGCCAGGGGGCCTCCGGGGAGCTGTTTTTT. Translated: CASSQGASGELFF.

The rearrangement uses TRBV11-3 and TRBJ2-7, with 11 bases that match TRBD2. J gave up 4 bases and V 6 bases, and 8 bases lay outside the gene matches. CDR1 is SGHNT, CDR2 YENEEA, per germline. This CDR3 has 15 residues. The CDR3 sequence is CASSVSGGAIYEQYF. The CDR3 nucleotides read TGTGCCAGCAGTGTTAGCGGGGGGGCAATATACGAGCAGTACTTC.

CDR3 protein: CASNPRDAQPQHF. DNA for the CDR3: TGTGCCAGCAACCCGAGGGATGCTCAGCCCCAGCATTTT. The chain uses TRBV6-6 and TRBJ1-5; no firm D call. The ends were cut back, 7 bases at V and 6 bases at J, with 13 bases in the middle. The CDR3 is made up of 13 amino acids. Per germline, CDR1 MNHNY and CDR2 SVGAGI (reference sequence).

The V and J genes are TRBV7-2 and TRBJ2-5, with unresolved D. V lost 1 base, J lost 2 bases, and 8 bases lay in between. The germline V gene has CDR1 SGHTA and CDR2 FQGNSA. The CDR3 sequence is 14 residues long. CDR3 nucleotides: TGTGCCAGCAGCTTAGGGCATAAGCAAGAGACCCAGTACTTC. Translation gives CASSLGHKQETQYF.

V usage is TRBV7-2 and J usage is TRBJ2-2; 9 bases line up with TRBD2. The CDR3 length is 15 residues. J was trimmed by 6 bases and V by 3 bases; bases with no gene match: 5. Looked up from germline, CDR1 is SGHTA and CDR2 is FQGNSA. CDR3: CASSFSLAGSGELFF. DNA for the CDR3: TGTGCCAGCAGCTTCAGTCTAGCGGGGTCCGGGGAGCTGTTTTTT. Using reference TRBV7-2 and TRBJ2-2 for the parts outside the CDR3, the full variable domain is GAGVSQSPSNKVTEKGKDVELRCDPISGHTALYWYRQSLGQGLEFLIYFQGNSAPDKSGLPSDRFSAERTGGSVSTLTIQRTQQEDSAVYLCASSFSLAGSGELFFGEGSRLTVL.

This rearrangement joins TRBV7-9 to TRBJ2-7; D perhaps matches TRBD1 (5 bases). Per germline, CDR1 SEHNR and CDR2 FQNEAQ (reference sequence). The CDR3 has 16 residues. Trimming stripped 1 base from V and 1 base from J, with 14 bases between. CDR3: CASSLGIGVRSYEQYF. DNA of the CDR3: TGTGCCAGCAGCTTAGGAATAGGGGTTCGGTCCTACGAGCAGTACTTC.

This clone has only one observation. The rearrangement joins TRBV7-2 to TRBJ1-2; D gene uncertain. V lost 5 bases and J lost 6, with 13 bases in between. The CDR3 extends over 13 amino acids. CDR1 and CDR2 (germline): SGHTA, FQGNSA. This chain's CDR3 is CASSLPVRDGYTF. CDR3 in DNA: TGTGCCAGCAGCCTCCCGGTGAGGGATGGCTACACCTTC.

The rearrangement joins TRBV5-5 to TRBJ1-1; 10 bases map to TRBD1. This CDR3 has 14 amino acids. CDR1 is SGHKS and CDR2 is YYEKEE in the germline V gene (reference sequence). Trimming at V came to 3 bases and at J to 4 bases, leaving 3 bases not matched to a gene. CDR3 in DNA: TGTGCCAGCAGCTCGCGGACAGGGGGCACTGAAGCTTTCTTT. Amino acid sequence: CASSSRTGGTEAFF.

The chain links TRBV12-5 to TRBJ1-5, with D possibly TRBD1 on 5 matching bases. Germline V gene data show CDR1 as LGHNT and CDR2 as FRNRAP. CDR3 size: 15 residues. V gave up 0 bases and J gave up 5 bases, with 11 bases separating them. CDR3 loop: CASGLVLGLDQPQHF. The CDR3, as DNA: TGTGCTAGTGGTTTGGTACTGGGGCTCGATCAGCCCCAGCATTTT.

The table lists this clone with a few counts. The rearrangement joins TRBV29-1 to TRBJ2-1, with 8 bases that match TRBD2. After removal of 4 bases from V and 3 bases from J, the junction contained 2 bases not matched to a gene. The CDR3 has 13 amino acids. Germline CDR1 SQVTM, CDR2 ANQGSEA. CDR3 in DNA: TGCAGCGTTGGAGCGGGGGACTACAATGAGCAGTTCTTC. Protein product: CSVGAGDYNEQFF.

V and J are TRBV2 and TRBJ2-3, with a possible D match to TRBD1 (6 bases). The CDR3 spans 14 residues. Looked up from germline, CDR1 is SNHLY and CDR2 is FYNNEI. V gave up 3 bases and J gave up 3 bases, with 10 bases separating them. For the CDR3, the DNA is TGTGCCAGCAGTGACCGTCAGGGGACAGATACGCAGTATTTT. Protein: CASSDRQGTDTQYF.

This sequence joins TRBV15 and TRBJ2-5, with D perhaps TRBD2 (5 bases). Germline V gene data show CDR1 as LNHNV and CDR2 as YYDKDF (reference sequence). Between the trimmed V and J ends, which lost 0 bases and 2 bases, there was a span of 10 bases. The CDR3 contains 15 residues. CDR3 protein: CATSRDSGLQETQYF. The CDR3 DNA reads as TGTGCCACCAGCAGAGATAGTGGACTGCAAGAGACCCAGTACTTC.

The chain links TRBV4-1 to TRBJ2-7; no clear D. In germline, CDR1 is MGHRA, CDR2 YSYEKL. V lost 2 bases to trimming and J lost 3 bases, with 11 bases between them. The CDR3 has 14 amino acids. CDR3 region: CASSQPTSVYEQYF. The CDR3 DNA is TGCGCCAGCAGCCAACCGACATCTGTCTACGAGCAGTACTTC.

This rearrangement joins TRBV29-1 to TRBJ2-7; no definite D call. The CDR3 is 13 residues long. Per the germline V gene, CDR1 is SQVTM and CDR2 is ANQGSEA. Trimming left V 6 bases short and J 1 base short, with 13 bases between. The CDR3 sequence: CSVTWPDSYEQYF. The CDR3 nucleotides read TGCAGCGTGACATGGCCTGATTCCTACGAGCAGTACTTC.

The J gene is TRBJ2-6, the V gene TRBV10-3; 11 bases are shared with TRBD1. Germline V gene sequence: CDR1 ENHRY, CDR2 SYGVKD. V lost 10 bases, J lost 0 bases, and 8 bases stayed unmatched. The length of the CDR3 is 17 residues. The CDR3 reads CATGQGATYSGANVLTF. CDR3 sequence (DNA): TGTGCCACCGGACAGGGGGCTACTTACTCTGGGGCCAACGTCCTGACTTTC.

Concerning this clone: The sample contains more than one DNA sequence encoding this CDR3. The chain uses TRBV6-5 and TRBJ1-2, with TRBD1 matching over 7 bases. The CDR3 length is 11 residues. The V segment lost 5 bases and the J segment 7 bases; nucleotides outside the gene matches: 1. Germline V CDR1 and CDR2: MNHEY, SVGAGI. The CDR3 spells CASSNRGGYTF. CDR3 nucleotide sequence: TGTGCCAGCAGTAACAGGGGTGGCTACACCTTC.

The chain recombines TRBV5-5 with TRBJ2-5; 7 bases agree with TRBD2. The CDR3 extends over 14 amino acids. CDR1 is SGHKS and CDR2 is YYEKEE in the germline V gene (reference sequence). After removal of 4 bases from V and 5 bases from J, the junction contained 8 bases not matched to a gene. The DNA of the CDR3 is TGTGCCAGCAGCCAAAAGCGGGGCGGGGAGACCCAGTACTTC. Its protein is CASSQKRGGETQYF.